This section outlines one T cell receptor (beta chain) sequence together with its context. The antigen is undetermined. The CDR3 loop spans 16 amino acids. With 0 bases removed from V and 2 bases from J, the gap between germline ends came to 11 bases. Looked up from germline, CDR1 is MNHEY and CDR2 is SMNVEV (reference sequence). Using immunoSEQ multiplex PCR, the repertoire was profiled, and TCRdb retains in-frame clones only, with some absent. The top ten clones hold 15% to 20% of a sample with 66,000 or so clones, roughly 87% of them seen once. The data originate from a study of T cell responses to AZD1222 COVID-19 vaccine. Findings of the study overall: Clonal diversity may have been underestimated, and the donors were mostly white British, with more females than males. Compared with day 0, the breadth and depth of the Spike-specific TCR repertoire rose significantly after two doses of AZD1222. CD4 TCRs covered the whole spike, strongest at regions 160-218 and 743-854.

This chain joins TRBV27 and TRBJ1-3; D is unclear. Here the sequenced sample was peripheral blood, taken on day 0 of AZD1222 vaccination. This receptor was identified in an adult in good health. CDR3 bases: TGTGCCAGCAGTTTATCTCCATTCCTCGCTGGAAACACCATATATTTT. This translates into CASSLSPFLAGNTIYF.